This T cell receptor beta chain was retrieved from a study of human T cells and chemical hapten exposure. At the level of the study: Subjects had 2% DPC placed on around 2 cm by around 2 cm of upper inner arm skin for sensitization. Study outcomes and limitations: Large CDR3 similarity clusters arose significantly more often from expanded TCRs than from controls. Because all patients had alopecia, their immune responses might differ from healthy ones. TCRs above 1 in 1000 frequency did not change with DPC sensitization.

As to time point: pre-sensitization, week 0. Treatment in this sample: therapeutic diphenylcyclopropenone sensitization with weekly scalp DPC. V was clipped by 9 bases and J by 4 bases; unmatched bases: 9. This CDR3 comprises 14 residues. Each CDR3 protein is one row after TCRdb ran MiXCR on the RACE reads. The sample consists of a few hundred thousand distinct CDR3 sequences, 5% to 6.5% of them appearing once. On this clonotype itself: As yet, its antigen is unknown.

The V call is TRBV12-3 or TRBV12-4, the J call TRBJ2-1; 7 positions agree with TRBD1. The origin of this receptor is a woman between 18 and 29 years old with alopecia areata. Some clones in this sample may be carry-over from other donors' samples. Sequenced material: whole blood, taken in connection with sensitization to the hapten diphenylcyclopropenone (DPC). CDR3: CASFRDRQYNEQFF. CDR3 coding DNA: TGTGCCAGTTTCCGGGACAGACAATACAATGAGCAGTTCTTC.